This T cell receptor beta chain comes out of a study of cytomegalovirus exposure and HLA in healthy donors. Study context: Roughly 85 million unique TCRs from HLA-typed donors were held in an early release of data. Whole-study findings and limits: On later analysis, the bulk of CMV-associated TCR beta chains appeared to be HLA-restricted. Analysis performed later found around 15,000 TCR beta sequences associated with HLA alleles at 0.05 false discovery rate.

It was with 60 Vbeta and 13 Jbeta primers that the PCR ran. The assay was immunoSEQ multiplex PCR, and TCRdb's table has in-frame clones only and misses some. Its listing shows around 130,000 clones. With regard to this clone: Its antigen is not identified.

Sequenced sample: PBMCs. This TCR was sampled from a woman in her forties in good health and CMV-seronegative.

The CDR3 DNA reads as TGTGCCAGCAGCCTCTGGGGGGGTAATTCACCCCTCCACTTT. Translating it yields CASSLWGGNSPLHF. This rearrangement joins TRBV7-8 to TRBJ1-6, with D possibly being TRBD1 (5 bases). The germline gives CDR1 SGHVS, CDR2 FQNEAQ. V was shortened by 5 bases and J by 6 bases, with 11 bases between the two germline ends. This CDR3 has 14 amino acids.